The next 3 T cell receptor beta chains were all read from a single sample in a study of T cells in tumors after PD-1 blockade. Using immunoSEQ multiplex PCR, the repertoire was profiled, and TCRdb retains in-frame clones only, with some absent. The sample records around 25,000 clones, around four fifths being singletons. This specimen was PBMCs, taken after anti-PD-1 treatment. The receptors stem from a human donor with basal cell carcinoma.

This clone has more than one count but fewer than ten. As DNA, the CDR3 is TGTGCCAGCAGTTACTCGAGGGACATCACCGGGGAGCTGTTTTTT. It codes for CASSYSRDITGELFF. This chain uses TRBV6-2 or TRBV6-3 with TRBJ2-2, with a weak D call TRBD1 (6 bases). Germline CDR1 and CDR2: MNHEY and SVGEGT. CDR3 length: 15 residues. V shed 0 bases and J shed 4 bases, with 9 bases lying between them.

The gene calls are TRBV28 and TRBJ1-6; perhaps TRBD1 as D (6 bases). V was clipped by 8 bases and J by 7 bases, with 15 bases between them. The V gene's germline CDR1 is MDHEN and CDR2 SYDVKM. The CDR3 contains 14 residues. CDR3 sequence: CASGGGIVNSPLHF. CDR3 DNA: TGTGCCAGCGGAGGGGGTATTGTGAATTCACCCCTCCACTTT.

The CDR3 DNA reads as TGTGCCAGCAGTGAACTTGGGACAGGGGGCGGCTACACCTTC. It yields the protein CASSELGTGGGYTF. V is TRBV6-1 and J is TRBJ1-2; 12 bases match TRBD1. This CDR3 has 14 residues. Unmatched junction bases numbered 3, after V lost 2 bases and J lost 8 bases. Germline V gene data show CDR1 as MNHNS and CDR2 as SASEGT.